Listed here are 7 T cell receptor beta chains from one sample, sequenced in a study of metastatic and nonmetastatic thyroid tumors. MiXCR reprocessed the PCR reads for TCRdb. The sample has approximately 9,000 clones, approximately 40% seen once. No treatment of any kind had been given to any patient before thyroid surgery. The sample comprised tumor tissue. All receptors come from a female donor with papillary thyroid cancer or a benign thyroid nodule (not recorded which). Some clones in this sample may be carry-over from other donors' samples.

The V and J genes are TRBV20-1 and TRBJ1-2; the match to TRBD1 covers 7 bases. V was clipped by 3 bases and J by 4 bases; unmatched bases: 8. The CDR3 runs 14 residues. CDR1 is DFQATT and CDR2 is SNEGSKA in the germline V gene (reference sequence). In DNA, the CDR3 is TGCAGTGCTAGCGGTCAGACAGGGAGCTATGGCTACACCTTC. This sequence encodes CSASGQTGSYGYTF.

CDR3 sequence (DNA): TGTGCCAGCAGCCAAGATGTTGGCGCAGAAGAGACCCAGTACTTC. This gives the protein CASSQDVGAEETQYF. The V and J genes are TRBV3-1 and TRBJ2-5; D unresolved. The CDR3 is 15 residues long. The V gene lost 0 bases and the J gene lost 3 bases, with 11 bases spanning the gap. Germline lookup yields CDR1 LGHDT and CDR2 YNNKEL (reference sequence).

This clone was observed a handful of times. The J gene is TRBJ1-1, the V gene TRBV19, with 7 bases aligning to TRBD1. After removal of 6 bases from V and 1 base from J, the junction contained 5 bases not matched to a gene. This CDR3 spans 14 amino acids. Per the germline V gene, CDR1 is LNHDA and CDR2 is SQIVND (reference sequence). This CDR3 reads CASRSRGGNTEAFF. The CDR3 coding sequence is TGTGCCAGTAGAAGCAGGGGGGGGAACACTGAAGCTTTCTTT.

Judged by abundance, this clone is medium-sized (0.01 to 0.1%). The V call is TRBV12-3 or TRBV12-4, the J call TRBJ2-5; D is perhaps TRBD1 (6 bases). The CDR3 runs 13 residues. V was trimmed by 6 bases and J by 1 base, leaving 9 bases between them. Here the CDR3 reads CASRRDTQETQYF. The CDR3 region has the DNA TGTGCCAGCAGACGGGACACCCAAGAGACCCAGTACTTC.

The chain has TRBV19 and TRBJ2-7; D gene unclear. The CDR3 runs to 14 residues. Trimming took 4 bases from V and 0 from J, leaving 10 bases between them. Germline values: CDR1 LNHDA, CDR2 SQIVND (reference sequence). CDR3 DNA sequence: TGTGCCAGTAGTAAGGGATACGACTCCTACGAGCAGTACTTC. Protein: CASSKGYDSYEQYF.

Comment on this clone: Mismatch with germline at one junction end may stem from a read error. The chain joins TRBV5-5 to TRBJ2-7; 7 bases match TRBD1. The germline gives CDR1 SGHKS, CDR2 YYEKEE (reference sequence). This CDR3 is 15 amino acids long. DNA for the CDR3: TGTGCCTGCAGCCCCCACAGGGGAGCTTTCTACGAGCAGTACTTC. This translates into CACSPHRGAFYEQYF.

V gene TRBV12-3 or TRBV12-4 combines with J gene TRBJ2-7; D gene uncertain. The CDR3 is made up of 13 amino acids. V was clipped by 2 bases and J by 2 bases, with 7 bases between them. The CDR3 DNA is TGTGCCAGCAGTTTACGCCCGGCCTACGAGCAGTACTTC. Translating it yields CASSLRPAYEQYF.